This T cell receptor beta chain is from a study of blood T cell repertoires in COVID-19 (dated by TCRdb to 2020 to 2022). Regarding the complete study: Collaborator samples came from the United States, Italy and Spain and covered acute and convalescent phases of COVID-19. Nearly every sample came with metadata listing a de-identified subject ID, COVID-19 status, age in years and sex. Where available, HLA class I and class II types were obtained from metadata supplied by the sample provider rather than from assay-based typing. The samples were drawn from two sources: the first 160 participants of the ongoing ImmuneRACE study, and 1,254 subjects contributed by 6 global collaborators. The repertoires were made available in a free public database intended to serve as a resource for research on the immune response to SARS-CoV-2. The prospective study material was composed of cDNA or gDNA derived from T cells, B-cell-depleted T cells, or PBMCs. Subjects who had been exposed to COVID-19, were actively infected with it, or had recovered from it provided the deeply sampled blood TCRbeta repertoires that made up the dataset.

About this clone itself: The target of this receptor is not known. Per-nucleotide qualities are absent, and no much larger clonotype sits a single base away.

TCRbeta CDR3 regions were amplified from genomic DNA using the immunoSEQ Assay, a bias-controlled multiplex PCR. Concerning the study's data processing: The number of nucleated cells in each sample was estimated by amplification of reference gene primers within the assay. To quantify the absolute abundance of each unique TCRbeta CDR3 rearrangement, sequence reads were collapsed and filtered. Productive Simpson clonality was computed per sample as the square root of Simpson's diversity index over productive rearrangements. TCRdb holds this immuneACCESS table with in-frame rearrangements only. Some clones are missing; in checked studies, unresolved V genes explain under half, and the rest has no known cause. V, J and clone size reflect that table, while D and trimming were determined from the DNA. The sample data list around 250,000 clones, and 85% to 90% of these were observed just once. Of the sample, approximately 4.6% is held by the ten largest clones.

Another Seattle source contributed samples from volunteer blood donors who had recovered from COVID-19. Each collaborating institution followed its own protocols to collect whole blood in K2EDTA tubes. For TCRbeta analysis, collaborators shipped samples as frozen whole blood, isolated PBMCs, or DNA extracted from either of those sample types. Broad study findings and their caveats: The quantity of clinical and demographic metadata differed by source and by participant and was supplied without curation.

The CDR3 runs 12 amino acids, cysteine and phenylalanine included. Just CDR3 DNA is preserved here, 36 bases in frame from base 1. The germline V gene provides CDR1 SNHLY and CDR2 FYNNEI. Between the V and J ends, shortened by 4 bases and 12 bases respectively, the junction contains 13 bases. Sequenced material: peripheral blood. The receptor's source is a woman aged 40 to 49 who had recovered from COVID-19. Recombination connected TRBV2 to TRBJ2-1; TRBD2 could be the D gene, as 6 bases match. This receptor has the CDR3 CASSVGGLGQFF. The sequence in DNA is TGTGCCAGCAGTGTGGGGGGATTAGGGCAGTTCTTC.